The rows below give T cell receptor beta chains drawn from one sample of a study of shared clonotypes between healthy human individuals. Clones were sequenced by immunoSEQ multiplex PCR, and TCRdb holds only the in-frame ones, with some missing. The sample has some 2.3 million clones; over 90% are singletons. The sequenced material came from naive CD4+ T cells from PBMCs. The receptors shown here come from a young man in good health. Some clones in this sample may be carry-over from other donors' samples. The CDR3 runs from the conserved cysteine through the conserved F or W. A D gene is named only where the DNA matches it firmly. Size values are once, few and many counts, or a class for expanded clones, and some rows have none.

D gene	V gene	J gene	clone size	CDR3 protein	CDR3 DNA
TRBD2	TRBV28	TRBJ2-7	few	CASSLWSEIGTSGHYEQYF	TGTGCCAGCAGTTTATGGTCGGAAATTGGGACTAGCGGACACTACGAGCAGTACTTC
NA	TRBV28	TRBJ1-1	NA	CASSPALRTEAFF	TGTGCCAGCAGCCCCGCCCTTCGAACTGAAGCTTTCTTT
TRBD2	TRBV19	TRBJ2-7	once	CASSRSGSSTEHEQYF	TGTGCCAGTAGTCGGAGCGGGAGCTCTACGGAACACGAGCAGTACTTC
NA	TRBV28	TRBJ1-5	once	CASSLWRGGREPQHF	TGTGCCAGCAGTTTATGGCGCGGGGGCAGGGAGCCCCAGCATTTT
NA	TRBV6-1	TRBJ2-7	NA	CASSLRTAYEQYF	TGTGCCAGCAGCCTTAGGACAGCCTACGAGCAGTACTTC
NA	TRBV19	TRBJ1-1	NA	CASSIYGDTEAFF	TGTGCCAGTAGTATTTACGGGGACACTGAAGCTTTCTTT
NA	TRBV18	TRBJ2-1	once	CASSPTSDEQFF	TGTGCCAGCTCACCTACTTCGGATGAGCAGTTCTTC
NA	TRBV2	TRBJ1-2	NA	CASSPGGRAEANYGYTF	TGTGCCAGCAGCCCGGGGGGGAGGGCAGAAGCTAACTATGGCTACACCTTC
NA	TRBV5-1	TRBJ1-2	once	CASSPSIVGGRRYGYTF	TGCGCCAGCAGCCCCTCTATCGTTGGGGGCCGACGCTATGGCTACACCTTC
TRBD1	TRBV10-3	TRBJ1-2	NA	CAIHPRGGANYGYTF	TGTGCCATCCACCCCAGGGGGGGGGCTAACTATGGCTACACCTTC
NA	TRBV7-9	TRBJ1-1	few	CASSETANTEAFF	TGTGCCAGCAGCGAGACAGCGAACACTGAAGCTTTCTTT